This T cell receptor beta chain is from a study of shared clonotypes between healthy human individuals. CDR1 and CDR2 (germline): SGHNT, YYREEE (reference sequence). With 4 bases clipped from V and 4 bases from J, the junction kept 9 bases outside the gene matches. The CDR3 has 17 residues. The repertoire was sequenced with immunoSEQ multiplex PCR; TCRdb's copy has only in-frame clones and lacks some. Of hundreds of thousands of clones listed, 77% were seen once; the top ten hold around 13%. Sequencing was done on a sample of PBMCs. The V gene is TRBV5-4, the J gene TRBJ2-2; 11 bases align to TRBD2. The receptor was derived from a middle-aged woman in good health. Some clones in this sample may be carry-over from other donors' samples. CDR3 amino acids: CASSTASGRSGTGELFF. The CDR3 coding sequence is TGTGCCAGCAGCACGGCTAGCGGGAGGTCGGGCACCGGGGAGCTGTTTTTT.